The 21 T cell receptor beta chains listed next were all sequenced from one sample in a study of T cell responses to AZD1222 COVID-19 vaccine. Generated by immunoSEQ multiplex PCR, the TCRdb table keeps only in-frame clones and is missing some. The sample contains approximately 140,000 clones, about 92% of which appear only once. This specimen was peripheral blood, taken 28 days after the second AZD1222 dose. These receptor sequences come from an adult who received the AZD1222 COVID-19 vaccine.

This chain connects TRBV3-1 (or the pseudogene TRBV3-2) to TRBJ1-5, with 10 positions matching TRBD1. After removal of 7 bases from V and 7 bases from J, the junction contained 7 bases not matched to a gene. Germline CDR1 is LGHDT and CDR2 is YNNKEL (reference sequence). The CDR3 runs 14 residues. The CDR3 sequence is CASTAGTGAQPQHF. CDR3 nucleotide sequence: TGTGCCAGCACTGCCGGGACAGGGGCCCAGCCCCAGCATTTT.

This chain links TRBV6-5 with TRBJ2-7; perhaps TRBD1 as D (7 bases). The V gene's germline CDR1 is MNHEY and CDR2 SVGAGI. With 10 bases removed from V and 2 bases from J, the gap between germline ends came to 18 bases. This CDR3 has 14 residues. The CDR3: CATRGALSAYEQYF. CDR3 bases: TGTGCCACCAGGGGGGCCCTCTCAGCCTACGAGCAGTACTTC.

This clone was counted a single time. J is TRBJ1-2 and V is TRBV27; TRBD1 agrees at 9 bases. Unmatched junction bases numbered 9, after V lost 6 bases and J lost 4 bases. CDR1 and CDR2 from the germline V gene are MNHEY and SMNVEV (reference sequence). The CDR3 consists of 15 residues. CDR3: CASRKTGGLLYGYTF. DNA of the CDR3: TGTGCCAGCAGAAAGACAGGGGGTCTCCTCTATGGCTACACCTTC.

This chain uses TRBV29-1 with TRBJ2-7; TRBD2 aligns across 8 bases. From germline, CDR1 is SQVTM and CDR2 ANQGSEA. CDR3 length: 14 amino acids. Trimming at V came to 4 bases and at J to 0 bases, leaving 5 bases not matched to a gene. The CDR3 region has the DNA TGCAGCGTTGCGGGACTAGTACCCTCCTACGAGCAGTACTTC. This gives the protein CSVAGLVPSYEQYF.

The chain links TRBV5-6 to TRBJ1-3; D not resolved. CDR1 is SGHDT, CDR2 YYEEEE, per germline. V lost 0 bases, J lost 4 bases, and 2 bases lay in between. The CDR3 is 12 residues long. CDR3 residues: CASSLAGNTIYF. Here the CDR3 DNA reads TGTGCCAGCAGCTTGGCCGGAAACACCATATATTTT.

This sequence joins TRBV28 and TRBJ1-1; the D is unclear. The length of the CDR3 is 12 residues. Looked up from germline, CDR1 is MDHEN and CDR2 is SYDVKM. V lost 8 bases to trimming and J lost 1 base, with 8 bases between them. CDR3 coding DNA: TGTGCCAGCTCCGGTGGGAACACTGAAGCTTTCTTT. Protein product: CASSGGNTEAFF.

V is TRBV19 and J is TRBJ1-4, with 7 bases identical to TRBD1. The germline V gene has CDR1 LNHDA and CDR2 SQIVND (reference sequence). The CDR3 contains 14 residues. V was clipped by 3 bases and J by 2 bases; unmatched bases: 0. CDR3 sequence: CASSIRGTNEKLFF. Written as DNA, the CDR3 is TGTGCCAGTAGTATCAGGGGGACTAATGAAAAACTGTTTTTT.

The rearrangement joins TRBV11-2 to TRBJ2-7; D might be TRBD2 (5 bases). V gave up 0 bases and J gave up 3 bases, with 9 bases separating them. The CDR3 consists of 14 residues. Per germline, CDR1 SGHAT and CDR2 FQNNGV. DNA for the CDR3: TGTGCCAGCAGCTTAGATCTAGCCATCTACGAGCAGTACTTC. Translation: CASSLDLAIYEQYF.

This sequence joins TRBV11-2 and TRBJ1-1, with 7 bases aligning to TRBD1. The CDR3 spans 14 residues. V shed 8 bases and J 11 bases; nucleotides not matched to a gene: 17. Per the germline V gene, CDR1 is SGHAT and CDR2 is FQNNGV. The CDR3 region is CASSNSRGQVGAFF. CDR3 in DNA: TGTGCCAGCTCTAACTCGAGGGGGCAAGTGGGGGCTTTCTTT.

This rearrangement joins TRBV19 to TRBJ2-2; TRBD2 aligns across 9 bases. J gave up 6 bases and V 6 bases, and 8 bases lay outside the gene matches. The CDR3 extends over 15 amino acids. Germline values: CDR1 LNHDA, CDR2 SQIVND (reference sequence). The CDR3 spells CASSETSGKPGELFF. The CDR3 DNA is TGTGCCAGTAGCGAGACTAGCGGAAAACCCGGGGAGCTGTTTTTT.

The rearrangement links TRBV7-2 to TRBJ1-2; D gene ambiguous. CDR1 is SGHTA and CDR2 is FQGNSA in the germline V gene. The length of the CDR3 is 14 residues. The V and J ends lost 4 bases and 0 bases respectively, with 9 bases between them. For the CDR3, the DNA is TGTGCCAGCAGCTCCCGTGGCGCTAACTATGGCTACACCTTC. Translated: CASSSRGANYGYTF.

As DNA, the CDR3 is TGTGCCAGCAGTTACGGTGGGAGGGCCATGTCGGACGAGCAGTACTTC. This gives the protein CASSYGGRAMSDEQYF. The rearrangement uses TRBV6-2 or TRBV6-3 and TRBJ2-7, with 7 positions matching TRBD2. The CDR3 length is 16 residues. CDR1 and CDR2 from the germline V gene are MNHEY and SVGEGT. J gave up 5 bases and V 2 bases, and 12 bases lay outside the gene matches.

This chain uses TRBV11-2 with TRBJ1-2; weak D call: TRBD1 (5 bases). In germline, CDR1 is SGHAT, CDR2 FQNNGV. This CDR3 spans 15 amino acids. V was shortened by 7 bases and J by 0 bases, with 15 bases between the two germline ends. CDR3 DNA: TGTGCCAGCAAGTTTGACAGCCCTACTAACTATGGCTACACCTTC. The encoded protein is CASKFDSPTNYGYTF. Supplemented by reference TRBV11-2 and TRBJ1-2, the full variable domain reads EAGVAQSPRYKIIEKRQSVAFWCNPISGHATLYWYQQILGQGPKLLIQFQNNGVVDDSQLPKDRFSAERLKGVDSTLKIQPAKLEDSAVYLCASKFDSPTNYGYTFGSGTRLTVV.

The chain carries TRBV28 and TRBJ1-1; a possible D gene is TRBD1 (5 bases). V was trimmed by 6 bases and J by 1 base, leaving 21 bases between them. CDR3 length: 17 amino acids. Germline V CDR1 and CDR2: MDHEN, SYDVKM. CDR3 protein: CASRETGTWRRNTEAFF. CDR3 in DNA: TGTGCCAGCAGAGAGACCGGGACCTGGAGGAGGAACACTGAAGCTTTCTTT.

The rearrangement links TRBV9 to TRBJ1-2; D gene uncertain. Per germline, CDR1 SGDLS and CDR2 YYNGEE. The CDR3 contains 15 residues. The V and J ends lost 0 bases and 4 bases respectively, with 13 bases between them. CDR3 region: CASSVGVRSSYGYTF. CDR3 DNA sequence: TGTGCCAGCAGCGTAGGAGTGAGGAGCTCCTATGGCTACACCTTC.

This chain links TRBV6-5 with TRBJ2-4; TRBD1 matches at 8 bases. The V gene's germline CDR1 is MNHEY and CDR2 SVGAGI. This CDR3 contains 16 residues. The J segment lost 0 bases and the V segment lost 2 bases, leaving 3 bases of the junction unmatched. This CDR3 reads CASSYRDRGAKNIQYF. For the CDR3, the DNA is TGTGCCAGCAGTTACCGAGACAGGGGAGCCAAAAACATTCAGTACTTC.

The CDR3 sequence is CASSVETGDEAFF. In DNA, the CDR3 is TGTGCCAGCAGCGTGGAAACAGGGGACGAAGCTTTCTTT. The J gene is TRBJ1-1, the V gene TRBV9; 7 bases agree with TRBD1. Germline V CDR1 and CDR2: SGDLS, YYNGEE. The CDR3 sequence is 13 residues long. Trimming removed 2 bases from V and 8 bases from J; junction bases left unmatched: 6.

V gene TRBV27 combines with J gene TRBJ2-2; 12 bases match TRBD2. The germline CDR1 and CDR2 sequences are MNHEY and SMNVEV (reference sequence). CDR3 size: 17 residues. The ends lost 0 bases at V and 7 bases at J; junction bases unmatched: 6. CDR3 sequence: CASSLSRTSGMVGELFF. The DNA for the CDR3 is TGTGCCAGCAGTTTATCCCGGACTAGCGGGATGGTCGGGGAGCTGTTTTTT.

The chain joins TRBV7-6 to TRBJ2-3; D is unresolved. The CDR3 runs to 15 residues. V was pared by 6 bases and J by 0 bases, with 13 bases between. CDR1 is SGHVS, CDR2 FNYEAQ, per germline. This CDR3 is CASSPKTESTDTQYF. CDR3 nucleotide sequence: TGTGCCAGCAGTCCAAAGACGGAGAGCACAGATACGCAGTATTTT.

This clone appeared a single time. The J gene is TRBJ2-1, the V gene TRBV11-3; possible D gene TRBD2, 5 bases. The germline gives CDR1 SGHNT, CDR2 YENEEA. V was clipped by 4 bases and J by 0 bases, with 10 bases between them. There are 15 residues in the CDR3. DNA for the CDR3: TGTGCCAGCAGCTCATCCGGGGACTCCTACAATGAGCAGTTCTTC. Its translation: CASSSSGDSYNEQFF.

This clone was picked up one time. This chain links TRBV28 with TRBJ2-7; 7 bases are a match to TRBD1. The CDR3 is 17 amino acids. The V and J ends lost 2 bases and 3 bases, in that order; junction bases with no gene match: 13. Germline values: CDR1 MDHEN, CDR2 SYDVKM. The CDR3 DNA follows: TGTGCCAGCAGTTTAGATGTAGGAACAGGGGCTGTCTACGAGCAGTACTTC. Translation: CASSLDVGTGAVYEQYF.